The TCR beta chain described here comes from a study of blood T cell repertoires in COVID-19. Study-wide context: Samples came from the United States, Italy and Spain, spanning acute and convalescent COVID-19. T cells, B-cell-depleted T cells, or PBMCs provided the cDNA or gDNA that served as material.

Original data processing: Scientists estimated how many nucleated cells there were by amplifying reference gene primers. Using immunoSEQ multiplex PCR, the repertoire was profiled, and TCRdb retains in-frame clones only, with some absent. V, J and clone size derive from that table, while D and trimming were established from the DNA sequence. The sample gives 70,000 or so clones, 80% to 85% of which show up once; almost 10% is in the top ten. Germline V CDR1 and CDR2: SGHKS, YYEKEE (reference sequence). The CDR3 length is 16 residues. Trimming at V came to 7 bases and at J to 2 bases, leaving 10 bases not matched to a gene.

The sample consisted of peripheral blood. The source of this sequence is a woman over 75 with acute or convalescent COVID-19. This sequence joins TRBV5-5 and TRBJ2-5; 11 nucleotides agree with TRBD2. CDR3 in amino acids: CASAPGGLAAQETQYF. CDR3 coding DNA: TGTGCCAGCGCCCCGGGGGGACTAGCGGCGCAAGAGACCCAGTACTTC.